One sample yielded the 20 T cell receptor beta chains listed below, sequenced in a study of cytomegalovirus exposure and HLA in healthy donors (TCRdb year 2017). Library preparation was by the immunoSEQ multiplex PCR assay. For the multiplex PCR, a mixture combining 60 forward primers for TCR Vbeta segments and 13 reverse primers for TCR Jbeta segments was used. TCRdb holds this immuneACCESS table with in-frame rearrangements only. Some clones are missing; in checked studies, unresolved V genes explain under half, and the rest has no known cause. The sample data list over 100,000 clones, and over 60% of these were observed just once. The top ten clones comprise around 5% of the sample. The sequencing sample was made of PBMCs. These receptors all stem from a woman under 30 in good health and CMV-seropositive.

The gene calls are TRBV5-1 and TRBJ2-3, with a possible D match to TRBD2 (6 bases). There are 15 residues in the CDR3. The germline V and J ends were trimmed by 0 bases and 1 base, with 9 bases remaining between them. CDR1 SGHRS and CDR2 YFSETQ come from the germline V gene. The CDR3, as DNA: TGCGCCAGCAGCTTGGTGTCGGGGGGCACAGATACGCAGTATTTT. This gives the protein CASSLVSGGTDTQYF.

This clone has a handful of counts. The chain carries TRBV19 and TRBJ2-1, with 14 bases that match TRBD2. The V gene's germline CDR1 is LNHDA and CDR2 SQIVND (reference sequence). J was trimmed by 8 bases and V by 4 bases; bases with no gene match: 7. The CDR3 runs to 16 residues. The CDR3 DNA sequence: TGTGCCAGTAGTAGAACCGGGACTAGCGGGAGTGATGAGCAGTTCTTC. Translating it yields CASSRTGTSGSDEQFF. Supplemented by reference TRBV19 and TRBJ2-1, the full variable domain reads DGGITQSPKYLFRKEGQNVTLSCEQNLNHDAMYWYRQDPGQGLRLIYYSQIVNDFQKGDIAEGYSVSREKKESFPLTVTSAQKNPTAFYLCASSRTGTSGSDEQFFGPGTRLTVL.

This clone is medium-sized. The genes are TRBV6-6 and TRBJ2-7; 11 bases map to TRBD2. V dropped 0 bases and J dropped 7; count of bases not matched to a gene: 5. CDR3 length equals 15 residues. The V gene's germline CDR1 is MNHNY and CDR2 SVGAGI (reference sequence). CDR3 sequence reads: CASSYSTSGNSEQYF. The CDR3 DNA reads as TGTGCCAGCAGTTACTCGACTAGCGGGAACAGTGAGCAGTACTTC.

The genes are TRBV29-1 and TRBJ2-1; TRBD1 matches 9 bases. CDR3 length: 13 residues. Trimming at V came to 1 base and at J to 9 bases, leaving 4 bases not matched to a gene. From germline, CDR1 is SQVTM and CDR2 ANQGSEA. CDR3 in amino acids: CSVEVGTGREQFF. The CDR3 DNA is TGCAGCGTTGAAGTGGGGACAGGGCGTGAGCAGTTCTTC.

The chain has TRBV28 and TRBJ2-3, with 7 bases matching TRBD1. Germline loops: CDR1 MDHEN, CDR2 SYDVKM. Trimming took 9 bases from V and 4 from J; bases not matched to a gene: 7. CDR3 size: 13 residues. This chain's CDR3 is CASKGGSPDTQYF. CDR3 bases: TGTGCCAGTAAAGGGGGCTCCCCAGATACGCAGTATTTT.

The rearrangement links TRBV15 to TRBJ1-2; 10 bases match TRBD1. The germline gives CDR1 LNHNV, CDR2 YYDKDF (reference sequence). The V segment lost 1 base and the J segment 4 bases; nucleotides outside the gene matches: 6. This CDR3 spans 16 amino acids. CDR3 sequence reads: CATSRGGTGEAYGYTF. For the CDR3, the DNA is TGTGCCACCAGCAGAGGGGGGACAGGGGAGGCCTATGGCTACACCTTC.

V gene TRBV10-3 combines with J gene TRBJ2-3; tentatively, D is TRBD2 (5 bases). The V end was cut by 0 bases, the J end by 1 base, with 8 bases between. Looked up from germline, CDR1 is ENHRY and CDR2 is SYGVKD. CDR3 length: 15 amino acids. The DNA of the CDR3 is TGTGCCATCAGTGAGTCGCAAGCGGGCACAGATACGCAGTATTTT. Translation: CAISESQAGTDTQYF.

CDR3 in DNA: TGTGCCAGCAGTAGCAGGGATTCAACTAATGAAAAACTGTTTTTT. Protein: CASSSRDSTNEKLFF. The rearrangement links TRBV6-6 to TRBJ1-4, with D perhaps matching TRBD1 (5 bases). The CDR3 length is 15 residues. With 5 bases removed from V and 0 bases from J, the gap between germline ends came to 10 bases. Germline V gene lookup returns CDR1 MNHNY and CDR2 SVGAGI (reference sequence).

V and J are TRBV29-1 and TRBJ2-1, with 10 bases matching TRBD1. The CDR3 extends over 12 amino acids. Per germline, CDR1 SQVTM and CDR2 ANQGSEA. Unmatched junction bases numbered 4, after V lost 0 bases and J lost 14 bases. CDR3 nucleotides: TGCAGCGTTGAAGATCCGGGACAGGGGAAGTTCTTC. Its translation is CSVEDPGQGKFF.

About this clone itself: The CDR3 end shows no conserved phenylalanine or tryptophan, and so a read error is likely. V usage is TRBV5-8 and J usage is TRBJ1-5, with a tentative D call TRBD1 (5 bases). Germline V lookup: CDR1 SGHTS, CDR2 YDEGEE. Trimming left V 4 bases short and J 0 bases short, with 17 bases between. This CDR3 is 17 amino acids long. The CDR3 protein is CASSPAEEGYSNQPQHV. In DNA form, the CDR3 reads TGTGCCAGCAGCCCCGCGGAGGAGGGGTATAGCAATCAGCCCCAGCATGTT.

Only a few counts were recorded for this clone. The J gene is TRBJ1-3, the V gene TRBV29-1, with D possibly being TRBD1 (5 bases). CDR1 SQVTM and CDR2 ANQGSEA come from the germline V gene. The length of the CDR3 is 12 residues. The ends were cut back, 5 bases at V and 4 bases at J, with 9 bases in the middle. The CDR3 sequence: CSVQSGGNTIYF. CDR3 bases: TGCAGCGTTCAATCAGGGGGAAACACCATATATTTT.

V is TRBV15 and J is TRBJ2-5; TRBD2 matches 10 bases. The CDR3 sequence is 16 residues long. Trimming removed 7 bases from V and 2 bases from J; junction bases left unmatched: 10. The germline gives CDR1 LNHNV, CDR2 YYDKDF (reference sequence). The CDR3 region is CATNRLGTSVQETQYF. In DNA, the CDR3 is TGTGCCACCAATCGCCTGGGGACTAGCGTACAAGAGACCCAGTACTTC.

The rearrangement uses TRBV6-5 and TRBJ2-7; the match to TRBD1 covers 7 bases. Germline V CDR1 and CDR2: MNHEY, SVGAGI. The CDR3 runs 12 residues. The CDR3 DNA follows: TGTGCAACCGGGACAGATGCCTACGAGCAGTACTTC. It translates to CATGTDAYEQYF.

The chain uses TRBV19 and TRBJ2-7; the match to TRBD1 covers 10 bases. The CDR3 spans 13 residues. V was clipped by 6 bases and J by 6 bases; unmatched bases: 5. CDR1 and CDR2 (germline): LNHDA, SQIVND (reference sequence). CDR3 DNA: TGTGCCAGTAGCGACAGGGGGCCAGGCGAGCAGTACTTC. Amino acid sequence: CASSDRGPGEQYF.

CDR3: CGAGDETQYF. CDR3 coding DNA: TGTGGGGCAGGGGACGAGACCCAGTACTTC. The chain links TRBV7-9 to TRBJ2-5, with a weak D call TRBD1 (6 bases). The CDR3 contains 10 residues. Germline values: CDR1 SEHNR, CDR2 FQNEAQ (reference sequence).

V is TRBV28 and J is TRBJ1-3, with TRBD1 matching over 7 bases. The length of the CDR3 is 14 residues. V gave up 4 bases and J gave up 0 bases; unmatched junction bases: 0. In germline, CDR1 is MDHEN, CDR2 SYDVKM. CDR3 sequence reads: CASSWTGSGNTIYF. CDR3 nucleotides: TGTGCCAGCAGTTGGACAGGCTCTGGAAACACCATATATTTT.

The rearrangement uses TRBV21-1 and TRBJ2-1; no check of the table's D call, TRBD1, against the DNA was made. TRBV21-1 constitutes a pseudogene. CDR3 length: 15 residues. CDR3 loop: CASVDRRSSYNEQFF. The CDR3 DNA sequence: TGTGCCAGCGTGGACAGGCGGAGCTCCTACAATGAGCAGTTCTTC.

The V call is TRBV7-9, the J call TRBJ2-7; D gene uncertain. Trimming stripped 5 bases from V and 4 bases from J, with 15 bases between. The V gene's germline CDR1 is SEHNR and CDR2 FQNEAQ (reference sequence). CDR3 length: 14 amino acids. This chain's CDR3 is CASSSAYVEYEQYF. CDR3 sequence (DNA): TGTGCCAGCAGCAGCGCCTACGTAGAGTACGAGCAGTACTTC. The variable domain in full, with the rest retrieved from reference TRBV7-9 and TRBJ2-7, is DTGVSQNPRHKITKRGQNVTFRCDPISEHNRLYWYRQTLGQGPEFLTYFQNEAQLEKSRLLSDRFSAERPKGSFSTLEIQRTEQGDSAMYLCASSSAYVEYEQYFGPGTRLTVT.

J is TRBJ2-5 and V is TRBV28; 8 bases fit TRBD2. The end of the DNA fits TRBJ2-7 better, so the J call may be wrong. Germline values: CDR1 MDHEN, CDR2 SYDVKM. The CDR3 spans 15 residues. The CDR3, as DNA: TGTGCCAGCACCGCCTTAGCGGGAATAACCTACGAGCAGTACTTC. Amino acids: CASTALAGITYEQYF.

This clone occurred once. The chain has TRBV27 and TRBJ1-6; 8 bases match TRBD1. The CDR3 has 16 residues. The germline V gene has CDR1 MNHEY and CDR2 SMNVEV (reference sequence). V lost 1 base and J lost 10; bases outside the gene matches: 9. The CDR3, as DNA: TGTGCCAGCAGTTTATTCGGGACAGGAGCGGGATCACCCCTCCACTTT. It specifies CASSLFGTGAGSPLHF.